The entry that follows covers one T cell receptor beta chain sequence. Per the germline V gene, CDR1 is DFQATT and CDR2 is SNEGSKA (reference sequence). There are 11 residues in the CDR3. Trimming left V 1 base short and J 13 bases short, with 13 bases between. Profiled with immunoSEQ multiplex PCR; TCRdb holds only in-frame clones, not every one. This sample yields around 100,000 clones, of which around 89% are seen a single time; 14% belongs to the top ten. This sample was included in a study of control samples from healthy donors and cancer patients. This TCR was sampled from a woman aged 70-85 years in good health. The source material was blood. V and J are TRBV20-1 and TRBJ2-5; the D gene is possibly TRBD1 (6 bases). DNA of the CDR3: TGCAGTGCTAGAGGCCGGGACATCCTGTACTTC. It yields the protein CSARGRDILYF.